This T cell receptor beta chain comes out of a study of T cells in Graves' hyperthyroidism and ophthalmopathy. Findings and limits, study-wide: Onset of ophthalmopathy came a median around 6.5 months after the model predicted it. Most thyroid clonotypes that were expanded above 0.001 also turned up in blood.

The diagnostic basis comprised clinical symptoms, serum thyroxine and TRAb, thyroid ultrasound and orbital computed tomography. Using around 10 ml of fresh peripheral blood, PBMCs were prepared. Regions amplified from RNA transcripts were the TCR beta CDR3 regions. The study used the HTBI primer set for a first-round RT-PCR of the TCR CDR3. TCRdb reanalysed the multiplex PCR reads using MiXCR and keeps one entry per CDR3 protein. The table records over 300,000 distinct CDR3 sequences, roughly 14% of them present only once. Germline values: CDR1 SGHAT, CDR2 FQNNGV. Trimming cost V 3 bases and J 5 bases, with 11 bases left between them. The CDR3 totals 13 residues. Many counts were recorded for this clonotype. Its cognate antigen is unknown.

This rearrangement joins TRBV11-2 to TRBJ2-7; D ambiguous. The sample consisted of blood. This clonotype was sampled from a woman aged 55-70 years with Graves' hyperthyroidism. Written as DNA, the CDR3 is TGTGCCAGCAGCTTCGGTCGATCCGACGAGCAGTACTTC. This encodes CASSFGRSDEQYF.